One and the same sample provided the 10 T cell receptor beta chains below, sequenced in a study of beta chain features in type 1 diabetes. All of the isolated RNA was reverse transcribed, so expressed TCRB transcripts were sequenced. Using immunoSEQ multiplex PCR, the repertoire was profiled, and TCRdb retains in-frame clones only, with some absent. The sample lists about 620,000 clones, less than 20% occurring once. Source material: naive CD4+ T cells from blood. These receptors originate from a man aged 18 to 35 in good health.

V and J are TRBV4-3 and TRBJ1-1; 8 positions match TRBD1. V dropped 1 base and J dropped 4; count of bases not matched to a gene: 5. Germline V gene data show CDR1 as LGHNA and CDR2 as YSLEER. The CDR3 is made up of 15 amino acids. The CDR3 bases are TGCGCCAGCAGCCAAGCTACAGGGGGGTTCACTGAAGCTTTCTTT. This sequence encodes CASSQATGGFTEAFF.

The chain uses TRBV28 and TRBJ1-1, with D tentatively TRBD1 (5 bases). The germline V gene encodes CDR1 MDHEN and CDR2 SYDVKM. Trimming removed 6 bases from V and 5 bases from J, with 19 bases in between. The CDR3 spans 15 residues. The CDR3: CASSQGGGGGTEAFF. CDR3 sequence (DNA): TGTGCCAGCAGCCAAGGCGGGGGTGGAGGGACTGAAGCTTTCTTT.

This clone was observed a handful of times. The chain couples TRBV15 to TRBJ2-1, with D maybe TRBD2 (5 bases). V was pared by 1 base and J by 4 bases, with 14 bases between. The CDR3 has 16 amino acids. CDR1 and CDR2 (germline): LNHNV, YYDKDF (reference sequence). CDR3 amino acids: CATSRGPPRVYNEQFF. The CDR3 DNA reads TGTGCCACCAGCAGAGGCCCTCCGCGGGTGTACAATGAGCAGTTCTTC. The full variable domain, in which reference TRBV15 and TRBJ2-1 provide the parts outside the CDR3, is DAMVIQNPRYQVTQFGKPVTLSCSQTLNHNVMYWYQQKSSQAPKLLFHYYDKDFNNEADTPDNFQSRRPNTSFCFLDIRSPGLGDTAMYLCATSRGPPRVYNEQFFGPGTRLTVL.

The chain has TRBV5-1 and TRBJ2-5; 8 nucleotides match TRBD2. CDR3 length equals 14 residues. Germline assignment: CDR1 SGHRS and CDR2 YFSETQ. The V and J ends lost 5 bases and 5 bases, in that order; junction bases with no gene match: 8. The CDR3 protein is CASSVLAGAETQYF. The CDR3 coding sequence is TGCGCCAGCAGTGTTCTAGCGGGTGCGGAGACCCAGTACTTC.

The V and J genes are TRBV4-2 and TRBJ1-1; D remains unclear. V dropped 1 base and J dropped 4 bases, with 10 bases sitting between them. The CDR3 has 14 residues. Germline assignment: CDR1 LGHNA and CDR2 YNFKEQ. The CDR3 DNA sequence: TGTGCCAGCAGCCAAGGTTGGGGTCCCACTGAAGCTTTCTTT. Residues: CASSQGWGPTEAFF.

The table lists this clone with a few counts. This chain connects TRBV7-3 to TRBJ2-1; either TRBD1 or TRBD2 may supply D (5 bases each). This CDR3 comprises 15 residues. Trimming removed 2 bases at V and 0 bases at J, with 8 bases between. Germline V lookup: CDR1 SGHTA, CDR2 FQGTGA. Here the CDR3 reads CASSLWGSSYNEQFF. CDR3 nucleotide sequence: TGTGCCAGCAGCTTATGGGGGAGCTCCTACAATGAGCAGTTCTTC.

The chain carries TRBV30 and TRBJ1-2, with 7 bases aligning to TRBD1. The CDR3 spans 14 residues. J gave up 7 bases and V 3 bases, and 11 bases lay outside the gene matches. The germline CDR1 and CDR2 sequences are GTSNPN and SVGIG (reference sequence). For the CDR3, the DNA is TGTGCCTGGAGATCCCGTGACAGGGTGGGTGGCTACACCTTC. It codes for CAWRSRDRVGGYTF.

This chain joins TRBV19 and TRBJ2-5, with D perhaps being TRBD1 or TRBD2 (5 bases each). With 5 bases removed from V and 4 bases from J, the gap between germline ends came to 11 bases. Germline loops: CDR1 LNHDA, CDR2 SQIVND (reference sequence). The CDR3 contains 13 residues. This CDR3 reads CASSPGAVETQYF. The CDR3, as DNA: TGTGCCAGTAGTCCCGGGGCGGTAGAGACCCAGTACTTC.

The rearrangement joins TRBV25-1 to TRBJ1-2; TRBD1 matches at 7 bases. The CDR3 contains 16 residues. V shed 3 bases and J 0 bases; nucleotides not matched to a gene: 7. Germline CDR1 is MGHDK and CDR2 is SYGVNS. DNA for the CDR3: TGTGCCAGCAGTGACCAGGGACAGAGATCTAACTATGGCTACACCTTC. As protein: CASSDQGQRSNYGYTF.

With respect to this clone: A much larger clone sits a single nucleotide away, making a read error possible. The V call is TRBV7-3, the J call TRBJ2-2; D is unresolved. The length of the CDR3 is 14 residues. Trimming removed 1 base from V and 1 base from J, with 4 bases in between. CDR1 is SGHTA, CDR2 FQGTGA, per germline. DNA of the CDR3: TGTGCCAGCAGCTTAAACCTGAACACCGGGGAGCTGTTTTTT. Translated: CASSLNLNTGELFF.